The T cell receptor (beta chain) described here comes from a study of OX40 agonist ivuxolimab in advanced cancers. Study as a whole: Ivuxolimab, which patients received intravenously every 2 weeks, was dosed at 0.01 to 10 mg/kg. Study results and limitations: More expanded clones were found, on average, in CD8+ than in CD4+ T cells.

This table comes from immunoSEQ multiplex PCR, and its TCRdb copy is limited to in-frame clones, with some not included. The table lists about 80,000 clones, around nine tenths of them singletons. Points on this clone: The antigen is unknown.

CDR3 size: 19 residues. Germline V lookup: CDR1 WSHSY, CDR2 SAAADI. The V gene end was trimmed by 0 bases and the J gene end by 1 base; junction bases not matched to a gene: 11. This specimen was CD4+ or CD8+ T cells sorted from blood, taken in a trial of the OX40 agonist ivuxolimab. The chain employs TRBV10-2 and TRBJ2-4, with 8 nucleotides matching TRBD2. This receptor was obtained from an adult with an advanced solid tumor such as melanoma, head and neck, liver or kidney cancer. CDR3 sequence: CASSESGTRRGAAKNIQYF. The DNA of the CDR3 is TGCGCCAGCAGTGAGTCGGGGACTAGACGAGGGGCTGCCAAAAACATTCAGTACTTC.